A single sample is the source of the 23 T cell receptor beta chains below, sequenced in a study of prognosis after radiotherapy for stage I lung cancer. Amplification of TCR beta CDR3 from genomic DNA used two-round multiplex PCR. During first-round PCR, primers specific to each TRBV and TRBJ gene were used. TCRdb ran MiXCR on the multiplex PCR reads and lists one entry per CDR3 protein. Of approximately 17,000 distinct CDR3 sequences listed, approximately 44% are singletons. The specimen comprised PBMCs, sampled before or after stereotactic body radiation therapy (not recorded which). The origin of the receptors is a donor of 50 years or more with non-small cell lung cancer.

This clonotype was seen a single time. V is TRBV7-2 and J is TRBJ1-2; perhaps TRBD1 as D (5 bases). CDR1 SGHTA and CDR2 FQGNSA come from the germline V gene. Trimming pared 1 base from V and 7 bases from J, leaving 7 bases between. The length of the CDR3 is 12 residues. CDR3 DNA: TGTGCCAGCAGCTTAGAGGGGTTTGGCTACACCTTC. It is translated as CASSLEGFGYTF.

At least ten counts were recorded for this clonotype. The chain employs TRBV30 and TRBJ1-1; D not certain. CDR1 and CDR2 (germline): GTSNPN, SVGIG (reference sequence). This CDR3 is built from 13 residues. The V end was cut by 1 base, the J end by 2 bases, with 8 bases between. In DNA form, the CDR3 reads TGTGCCTGGAGTGGACGCGCCAACACTGAAGCTTTCTTT. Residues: CAWSGRANTEAFF.

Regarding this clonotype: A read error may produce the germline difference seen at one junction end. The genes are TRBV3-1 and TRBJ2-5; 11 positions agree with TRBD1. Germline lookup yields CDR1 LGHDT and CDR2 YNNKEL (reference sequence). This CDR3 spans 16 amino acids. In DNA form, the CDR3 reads TGTGCCAGCAGCGGGCGGGACAGGGGGTTCCAAGAGACCCAGTGCTTC. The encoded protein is CASSGRDRGFQETQCF.

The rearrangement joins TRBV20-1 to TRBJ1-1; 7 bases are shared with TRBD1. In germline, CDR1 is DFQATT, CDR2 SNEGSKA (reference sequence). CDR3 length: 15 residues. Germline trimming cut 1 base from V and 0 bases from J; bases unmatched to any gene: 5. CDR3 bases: TGCAGTGCTAGAGGGTTAGGGGGCATGAACACTGAAGCTTTCTTT. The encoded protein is CSARGLGGMNTEAFF.

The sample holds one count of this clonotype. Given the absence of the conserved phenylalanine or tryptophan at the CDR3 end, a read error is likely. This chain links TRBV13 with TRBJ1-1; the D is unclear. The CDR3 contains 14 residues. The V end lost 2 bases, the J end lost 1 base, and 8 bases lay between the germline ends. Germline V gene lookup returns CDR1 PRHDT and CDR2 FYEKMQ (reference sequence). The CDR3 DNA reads TGTGCCAGCAGCTTAACCTTACGGAACACTGAAGCTTTCCTT. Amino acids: CASSLTLRNTEAFL.

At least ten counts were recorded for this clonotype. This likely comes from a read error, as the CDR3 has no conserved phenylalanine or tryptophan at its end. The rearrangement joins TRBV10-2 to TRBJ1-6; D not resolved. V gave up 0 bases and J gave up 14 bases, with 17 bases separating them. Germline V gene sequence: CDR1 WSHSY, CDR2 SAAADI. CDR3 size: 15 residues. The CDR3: CASSESFRTLGALHL. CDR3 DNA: TGCGCCAGCAGTGAGTCTTTTAGGACCCTGGGTGCCCTCCACCTT.

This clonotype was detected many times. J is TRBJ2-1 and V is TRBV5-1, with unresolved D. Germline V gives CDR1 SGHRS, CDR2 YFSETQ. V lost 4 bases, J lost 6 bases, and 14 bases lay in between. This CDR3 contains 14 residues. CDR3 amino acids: CASSIGPGGNEQFF. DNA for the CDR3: TGCGCCAGCAGCATAGGACCCGGCGGCAATGAGCAGTTCTTC.

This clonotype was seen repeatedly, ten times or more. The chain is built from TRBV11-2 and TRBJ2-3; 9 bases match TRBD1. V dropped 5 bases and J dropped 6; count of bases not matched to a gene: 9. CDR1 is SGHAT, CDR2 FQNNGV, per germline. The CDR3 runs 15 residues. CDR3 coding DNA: TGTGCCAGCAGCCCGGGGACAGGGCCGTTGGATACGCAGTATTTT. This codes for CASSPGTGPLDTQYF.

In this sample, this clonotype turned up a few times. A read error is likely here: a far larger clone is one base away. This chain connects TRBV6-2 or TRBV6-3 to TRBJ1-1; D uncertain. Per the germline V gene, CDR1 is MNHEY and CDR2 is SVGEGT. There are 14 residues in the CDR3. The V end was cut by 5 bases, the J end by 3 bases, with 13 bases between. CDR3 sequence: CASSEQTMDTEAFF. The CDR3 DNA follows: TGTGCCAGCAGTGAACAGACCATGGACACTGAAGCTTTCTTT.

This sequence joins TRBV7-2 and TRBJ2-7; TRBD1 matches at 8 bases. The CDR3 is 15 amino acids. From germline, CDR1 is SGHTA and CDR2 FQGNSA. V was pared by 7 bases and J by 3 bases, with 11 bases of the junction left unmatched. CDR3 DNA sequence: TGTGCCAGCATCATCCCCAGGGGGCGGAACTACGAGCAGTACTTC. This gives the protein CASIIPRGRNYEQYF.

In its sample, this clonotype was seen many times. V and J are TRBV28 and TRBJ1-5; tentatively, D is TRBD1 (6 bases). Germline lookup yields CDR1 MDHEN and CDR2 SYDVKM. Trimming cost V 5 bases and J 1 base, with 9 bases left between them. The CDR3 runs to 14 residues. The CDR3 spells CASSQGGSNQPQHF. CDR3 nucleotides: TGTGCCAGCAGTCAAGGGGGGAGCAATCAGCCCCAGCATTTT.

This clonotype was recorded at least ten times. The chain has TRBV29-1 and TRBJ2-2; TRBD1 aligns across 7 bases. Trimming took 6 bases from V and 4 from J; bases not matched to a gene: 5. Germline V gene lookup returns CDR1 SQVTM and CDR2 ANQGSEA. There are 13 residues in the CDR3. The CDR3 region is CSVTGTVTGELFF. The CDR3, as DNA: TGCAGCGTGACCGGGACAGTCACCGGGGAGCTGTTTTTT.

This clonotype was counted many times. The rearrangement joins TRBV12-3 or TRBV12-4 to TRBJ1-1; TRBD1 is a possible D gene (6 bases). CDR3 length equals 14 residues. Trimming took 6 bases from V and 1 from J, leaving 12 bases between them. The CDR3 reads CASSPGHSNTEAFF. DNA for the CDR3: TGTGCCAGCAGCCCGGGACACTCGAACACTGAAGCTTTCTTT.

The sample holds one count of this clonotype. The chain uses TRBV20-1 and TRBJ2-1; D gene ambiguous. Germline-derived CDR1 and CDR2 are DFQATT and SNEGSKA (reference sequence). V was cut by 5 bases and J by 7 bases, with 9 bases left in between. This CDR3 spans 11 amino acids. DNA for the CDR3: TGCAGTGCTCTAGACTGGAATGAGCAGTTCTTC. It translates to CSALDWNEQFF.

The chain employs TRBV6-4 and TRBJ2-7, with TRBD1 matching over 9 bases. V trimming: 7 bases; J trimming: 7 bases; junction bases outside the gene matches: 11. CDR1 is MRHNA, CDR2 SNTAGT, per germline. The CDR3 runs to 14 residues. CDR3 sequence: CASNLPQGAGEQYF. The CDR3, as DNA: TGTGCCAGCAACCTACCACAGGGGGCGGGTGAGCAGTACTTC.

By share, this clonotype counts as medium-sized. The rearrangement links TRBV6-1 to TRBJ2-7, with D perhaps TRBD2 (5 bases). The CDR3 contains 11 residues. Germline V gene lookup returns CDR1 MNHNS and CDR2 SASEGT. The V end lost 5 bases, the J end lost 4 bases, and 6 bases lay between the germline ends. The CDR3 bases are TGTGCCAGCAGTACGGGATACGAGCAGTACTTC. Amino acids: CASSTGYEQYF.

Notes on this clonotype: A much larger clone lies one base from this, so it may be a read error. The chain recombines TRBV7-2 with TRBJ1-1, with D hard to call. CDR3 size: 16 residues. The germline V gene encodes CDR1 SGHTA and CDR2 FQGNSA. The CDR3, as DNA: TGTGTCAGCAGCCCTCACTCCGGGCGGGGAGACACTGAAGCTTTCTTT. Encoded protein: CVSSPHSGRGDTEAFF.

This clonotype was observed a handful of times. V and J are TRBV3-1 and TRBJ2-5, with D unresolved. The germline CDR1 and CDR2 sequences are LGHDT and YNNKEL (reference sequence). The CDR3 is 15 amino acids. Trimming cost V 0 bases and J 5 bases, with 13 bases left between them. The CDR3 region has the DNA TGTGCCAGCAGCCAAGATGCTGGCCCGTTGGAGACCCAGTACTTC. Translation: CASSQDAGPLETQYF.

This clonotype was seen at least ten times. The CDR3, as DNA: TGCGCCAGCACTTCACTAGCGGGAGGTCAGAACACCGGGGAGCTGTTTTTT. Protein: CASTSLAGGQNTGELFF. This chain uses TRBV4-1 with TRBJ2-2, with 12 bases identical to TRBD2. The CDR3 totals 17 residues. Trimming took 7 bases from V and 1 from J; bases not matched to a gene: 7. Germline-derived CDR1 and CDR2 are MGHRA and YSYEKL.

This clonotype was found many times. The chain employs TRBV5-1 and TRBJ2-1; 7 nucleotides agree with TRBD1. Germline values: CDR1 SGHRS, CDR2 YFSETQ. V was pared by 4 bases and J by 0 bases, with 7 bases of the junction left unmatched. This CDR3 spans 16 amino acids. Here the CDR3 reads CASSPETGSSYNEQFF. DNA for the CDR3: TGCGCCAGCAGCCCAGAGACAGGGAGCTCCTACAATGAGCAGTTCTTC.

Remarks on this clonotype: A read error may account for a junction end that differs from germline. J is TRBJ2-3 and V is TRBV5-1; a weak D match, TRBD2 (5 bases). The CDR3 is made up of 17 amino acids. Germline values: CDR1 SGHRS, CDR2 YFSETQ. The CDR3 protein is CASSLAYLGVGEDTRYF. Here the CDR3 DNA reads TGCGCCAGCAGCTTGGCTTATTTGGGAGTGGGTGAAGATACGCGGTATTTT.

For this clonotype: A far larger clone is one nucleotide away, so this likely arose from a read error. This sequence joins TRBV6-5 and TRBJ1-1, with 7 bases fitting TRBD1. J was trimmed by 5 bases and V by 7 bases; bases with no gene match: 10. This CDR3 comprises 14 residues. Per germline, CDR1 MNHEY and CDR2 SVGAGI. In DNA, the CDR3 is TGTGCCAGCATTCCGACAGGGTGGTGGACTGAAGCTTTCTTT. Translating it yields CASIPTGWWTEAFF.

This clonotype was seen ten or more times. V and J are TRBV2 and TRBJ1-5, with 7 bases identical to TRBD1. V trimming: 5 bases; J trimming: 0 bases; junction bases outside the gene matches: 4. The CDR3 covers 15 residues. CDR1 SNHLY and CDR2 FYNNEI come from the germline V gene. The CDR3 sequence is CASSMDRYSNQPQHF. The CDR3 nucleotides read TGTGCCAGCAGTATGGACAGGTATAGCAATCAGCCCCAGCATTTT.